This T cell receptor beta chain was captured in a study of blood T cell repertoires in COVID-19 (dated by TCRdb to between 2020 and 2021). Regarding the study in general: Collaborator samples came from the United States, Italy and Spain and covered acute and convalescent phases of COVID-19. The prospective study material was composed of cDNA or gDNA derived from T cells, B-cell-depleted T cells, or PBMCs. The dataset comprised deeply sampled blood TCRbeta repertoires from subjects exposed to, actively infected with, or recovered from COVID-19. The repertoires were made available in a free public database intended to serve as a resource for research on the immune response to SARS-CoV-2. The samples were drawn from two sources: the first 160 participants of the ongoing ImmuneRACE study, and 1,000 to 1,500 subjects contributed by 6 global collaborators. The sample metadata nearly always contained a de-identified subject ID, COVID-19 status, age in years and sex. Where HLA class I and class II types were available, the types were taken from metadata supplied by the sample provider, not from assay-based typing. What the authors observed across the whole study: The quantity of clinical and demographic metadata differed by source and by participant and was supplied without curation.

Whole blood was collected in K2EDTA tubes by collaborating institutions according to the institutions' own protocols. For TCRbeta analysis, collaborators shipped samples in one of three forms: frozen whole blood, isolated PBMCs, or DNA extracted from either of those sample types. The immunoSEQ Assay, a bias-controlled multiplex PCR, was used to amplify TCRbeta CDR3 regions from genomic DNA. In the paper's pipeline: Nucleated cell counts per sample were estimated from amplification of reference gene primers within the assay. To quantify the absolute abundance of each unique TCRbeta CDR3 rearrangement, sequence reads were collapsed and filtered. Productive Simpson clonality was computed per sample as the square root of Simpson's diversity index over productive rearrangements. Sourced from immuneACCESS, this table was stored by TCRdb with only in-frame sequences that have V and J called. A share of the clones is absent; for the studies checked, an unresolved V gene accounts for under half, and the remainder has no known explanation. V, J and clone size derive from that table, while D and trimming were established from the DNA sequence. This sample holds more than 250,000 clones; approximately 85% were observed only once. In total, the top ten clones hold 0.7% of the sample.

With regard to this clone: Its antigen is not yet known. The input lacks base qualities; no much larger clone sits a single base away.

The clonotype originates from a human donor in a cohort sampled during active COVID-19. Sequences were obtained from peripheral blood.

The CDR3 reads as follows: CAWNPVPGVYEQYF. The sequence in DNA is TGTGCCTGGAATCCGGTCCCAGGGGTCTACGAGCAGTACTTC. This chain joins TRBV30 to TRBJ2-7; perhaps TRBD1 is the D gene, with 6 bases matching. Based on the germline V gene (reference sequence), the CDR1 and CDR2 sequences are GTSNPN and SVGIG. The CDR3 holds 14 amino acids from the cysteine to the phenylalanine. Only CDR3 DNA remains: 42 bases, in frame from the first base. V and J are truncated by 4 bases and 3 bases respectively, leaving an intervening sequence of 16 bases. With all but the CDR3 taken from the reference TRBV30 and TRBJ2-7 genes, the full variable domain is: SQTIHQWPATLVQPVGSPLSLECTVEGTSNPNLYWYRQAAGRGLQLLFYSVGIGQISSEVPQNLSASRPQDRQFILSSKKLLLSDSGFYLCAWNPVPGVYEQYFGPGTRLTVT.